This T cell receptor beta chain is drawn from a study of blood T cell repertoires in COVID-19. Study as a whole: Italy, Spain and the United States were the sources of the convalescent and acute COVID-19 samples. The analysed material was cDNA or gDNA that came from T cells, B-cell-depleted T cells, or PBMCs.

Study processing details: Amplifying reference gene primers gave estimates of nucleated cell counts. Libraries were prepared by immunoSEQ multiplex PCR; TCRdb keeps only in-frame clonotypes and omits some of them. From that table come the V and J calls and clone size; the DNA was used to work out D and trimming. This sample carries about 200,000 clones, 88% of them seen once, and the ten largest clones take 1.6%. The CDR3 consists of 15 residues. Germline V gene data show CDR1 as LNHDA and CDR2 as SQIVND (reference sequence). V was trimmed by 5 bases and J by 3 bases, leaving 16 bases between them. This receptor was identified in a man younger than 30 with active or convalescent COVID-19. Sequenced sample: peripheral blood. V gene TRBV19 combines with J gene TRBJ1-2; D possibly corresponds to TRBD1 (5 bases). The DNA of the CDR3 is TGTGCCAGTAGTCCCCGACAGCCACTCCACTATGGCTACACCTTC. This codes for CASSPRQPLHYGYTF.